The T cell receptor beta chain described here comes from a study of response to subunit inactivated influenza vaccine. General observations from the study: Each seasonal influenza vaccination recruits few new T cells, the authors suggested.

TCRdb reprocessed the RT-PCR reads via MiXCR and lists one record per CDR3 protein. The data contain 200,000 to 300,000 distinct CDR3 sequences, 9.5% to 15% of them singletons. Trimming removed 3 bases from V and 7 bases from J; junction bases left unmatched: 1. The V gene's germline CDR1 is SGHTA and CDR2 FQGTGA. The CDR3 runs to 15 residues. This clonotype was recorded a few times. Its target is not known. This receptor was obtained from a man aged 50-60 years who received an inactivated influenza vaccine. The sequencing here drew on non-naive T cells sorted from PBMCs, taken roughly 15 days before vaccination. V and J are TRBV7-3 and TRBJ2-1; 15 bases fit TRBD2. This CDR3 reads CASSFGTSGRNEQFF. In DNA, the CDR3 is TGTGCCAGCAGCTTCGGGACTAGCGGGAGGAATGAGCAGTTCTTC.